This T cell receptor (beta chain) was recorded in a study of T cells after yellow fever vaccination. MiXCR, run by TCRdb on the 5' RACE reads, gives a single entry per CDR3 protein. Of 100,000 to 150,000 distinct CDR3 sequences in the sample, under 8.5% were seen once. This clonotype has a count of ten or more. Its target is unknown. Whole-study findings and limits: Highly abundant clonotypes carried over from the bulk population could end up in FACS-sorted repertoires as contaminants.

The receptor was isolated from a man between 18 and 35 years old who received the YFV17D yellow fever vaccine. The material sequenced was CD4+ T cells sorted from PBMCs, taken 9 to 10 days after the first yellow fever vaccination.

In DNA form, the CDR3 reads TGCAGTGCTAGCGCGGACAGGGAAAACATTCAGTACTTC. It is translated as CSASADRENIQYF. This chain links TRBV20-1 with TRBJ2-4, with 8 nucleotides matching TRBD1. V lost 3 bases and J lost 5; bases outside the gene matches: 3. This CDR3 region has 13 residues. The V gene's germline CDR1 is DFQATT and CDR2 SNEGSKA (reference sequence).